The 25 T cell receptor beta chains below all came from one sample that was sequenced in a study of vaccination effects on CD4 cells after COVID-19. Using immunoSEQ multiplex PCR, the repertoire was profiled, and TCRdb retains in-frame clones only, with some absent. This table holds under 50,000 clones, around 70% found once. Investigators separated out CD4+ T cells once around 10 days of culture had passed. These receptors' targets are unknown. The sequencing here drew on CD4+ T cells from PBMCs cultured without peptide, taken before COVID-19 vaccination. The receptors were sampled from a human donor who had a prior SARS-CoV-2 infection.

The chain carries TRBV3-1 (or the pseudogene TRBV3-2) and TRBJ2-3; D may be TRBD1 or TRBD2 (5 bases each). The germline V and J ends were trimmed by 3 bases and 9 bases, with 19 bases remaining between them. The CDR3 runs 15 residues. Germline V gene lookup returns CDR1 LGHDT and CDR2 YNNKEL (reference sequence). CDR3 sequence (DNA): TGTGCCAGCAGCCACCGTTCCAGGGACCACCGAACGCAGTATTTT. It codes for CASSHRSRDHRTQYF.

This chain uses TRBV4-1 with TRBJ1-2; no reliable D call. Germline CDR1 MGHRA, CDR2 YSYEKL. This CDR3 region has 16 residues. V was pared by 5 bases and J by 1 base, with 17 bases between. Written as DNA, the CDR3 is TGCGCCAGCAGCAAAACATCCGGGGTTAGTAACTATGGCTACACCTTC. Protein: CASSKTSGVSNYGYTF.

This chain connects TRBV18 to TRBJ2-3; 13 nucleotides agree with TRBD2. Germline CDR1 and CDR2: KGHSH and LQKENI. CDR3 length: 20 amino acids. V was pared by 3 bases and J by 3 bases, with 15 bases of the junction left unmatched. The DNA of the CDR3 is TGTGCCAGCTCACCGACCACTCCAGAACCGGGACTAGCGGGGACAGATACGCAGTATTTT. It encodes CASSPTTPEPGLAGTDTQYF.

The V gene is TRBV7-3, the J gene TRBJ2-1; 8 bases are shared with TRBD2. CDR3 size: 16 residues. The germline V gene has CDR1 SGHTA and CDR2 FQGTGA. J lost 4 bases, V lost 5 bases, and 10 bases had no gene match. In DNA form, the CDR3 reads TGTGCCAGCAGCCTCACGGGGGGGGGCCGATACAATGAGCAGTTCTTC. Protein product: CASSLTGGGRYNEQFF.

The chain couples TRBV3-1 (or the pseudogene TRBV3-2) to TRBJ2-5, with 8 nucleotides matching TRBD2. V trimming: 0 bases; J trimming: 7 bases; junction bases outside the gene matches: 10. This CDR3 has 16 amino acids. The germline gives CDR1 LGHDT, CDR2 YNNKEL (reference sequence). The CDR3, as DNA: TGTGCCAGCAGCCAAGATTCACGGGGGGGATCTGGGACCCAGTACTTC. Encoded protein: CASSQDSRGGSGTQYF.

For the CDR3, the DNA is TGTGCCAGCAGCGTTGGATTGTATTCCGGCACAGATACGCAGTATTTT. Its protein is CASSVGLYSGTDTQYF. The chain joins TRBV5-5 to TRBJ2-3, with D uncertain. Germline V gives CDR1 SGHKS, CDR2 YYEKEE (reference sequence). This CDR3 has 16 amino acids. V was trimmed by 4 bases and J by 1 base, leaving 16 bases between them. Combining the CDR3 with reference TRBV5-5 and TRBJ2-3 gives the whole variable domain DAGVTQSPTHLIKTRGQQVTLRCSPISGHKSVSWYQQVLGQGPQFIFQYYEKEERGRGNFPDRFSARQFPNYSSELNVNALLLGDSALYLCASSVGLYSGTDTQYFGPGTRLTVL.

This CDR3 reads CASSVDVGGTEAFF. CDR3 in DNA: TGTGCCAGCAGCGTAGATGTCGGCGGCACTGAAGCTTTCTTT. The rearrangement joins TRBV9 to TRBJ1-1; D call uncertain. Looked up from germline, CDR1 is SGDLS and CDR2 is YYNGEE. V lost 0 bases and J lost 4, with 10 bases in between. The CDR3 length is 14 residues.

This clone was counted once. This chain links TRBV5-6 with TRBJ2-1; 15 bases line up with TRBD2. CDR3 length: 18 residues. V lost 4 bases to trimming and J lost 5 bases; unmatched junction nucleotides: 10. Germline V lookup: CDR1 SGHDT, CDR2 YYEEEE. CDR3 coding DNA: TGTGCCAGCAGCCCCGGACTAGCGGGAGGGGTTTTGGACAATGAGCAGTTCTTC. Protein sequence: CASSPGLAGGVLDNEQFF.

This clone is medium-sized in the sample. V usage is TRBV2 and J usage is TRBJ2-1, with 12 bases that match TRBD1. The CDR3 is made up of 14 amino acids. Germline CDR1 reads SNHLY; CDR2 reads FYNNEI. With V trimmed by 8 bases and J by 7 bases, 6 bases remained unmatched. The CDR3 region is CASGGQGAQNEQFF. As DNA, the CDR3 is TGTGCCAGCGGGGGACAGGGGGCGCAAAATGAGCAGTTCTTC.

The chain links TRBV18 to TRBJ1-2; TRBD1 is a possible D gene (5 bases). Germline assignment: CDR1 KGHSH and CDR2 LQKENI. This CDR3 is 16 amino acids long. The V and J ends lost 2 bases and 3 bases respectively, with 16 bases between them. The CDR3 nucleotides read TGTGCCAGCTCACCAATGGGGGGTAATTTCTACTATGGCTACACCTTC. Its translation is CASSPMGGNFYYGYTF.

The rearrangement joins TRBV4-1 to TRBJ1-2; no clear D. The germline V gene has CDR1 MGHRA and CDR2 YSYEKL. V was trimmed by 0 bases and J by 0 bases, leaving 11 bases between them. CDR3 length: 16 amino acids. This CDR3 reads CASSQDVRLTNYGYTF. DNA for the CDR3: TGCGCCAGCAGCCAAGATGTCCGACTAACTAACTATGGCTACACCTTC.

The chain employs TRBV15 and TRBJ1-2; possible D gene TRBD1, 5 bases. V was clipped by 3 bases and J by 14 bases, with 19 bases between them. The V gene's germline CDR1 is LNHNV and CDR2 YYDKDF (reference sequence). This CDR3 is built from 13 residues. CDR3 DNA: TGTGCCACCAGCAGGACAGACGGCCCCGGTGGTACCTTC. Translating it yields CATSRTDGPGGTF.

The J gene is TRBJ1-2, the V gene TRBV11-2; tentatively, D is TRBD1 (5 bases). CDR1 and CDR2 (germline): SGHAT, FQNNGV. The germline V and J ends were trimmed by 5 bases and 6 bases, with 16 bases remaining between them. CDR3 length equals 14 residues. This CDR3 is CASSRPPGGDGYTF. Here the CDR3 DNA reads TGTGCCAGCAGCCGCCCCCCGGGGGGTGATGGCTACACCTTC.

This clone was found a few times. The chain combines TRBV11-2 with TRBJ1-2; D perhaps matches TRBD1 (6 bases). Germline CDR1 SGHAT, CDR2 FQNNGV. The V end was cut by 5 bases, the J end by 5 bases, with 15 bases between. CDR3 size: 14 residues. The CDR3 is CASSRVGARYGYTF. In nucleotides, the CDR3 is TGTGCCAGCAGCCGAGTGGGGGCTCGGTATGGCTACACCTTC.

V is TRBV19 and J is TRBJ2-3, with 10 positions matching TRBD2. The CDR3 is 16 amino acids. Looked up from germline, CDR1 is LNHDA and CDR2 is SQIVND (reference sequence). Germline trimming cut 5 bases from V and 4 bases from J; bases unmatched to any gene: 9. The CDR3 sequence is CASSYESGRASDTQYF. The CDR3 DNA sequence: TGTGCCAGTAGTTACGAGAGCGGGAGGGCCTCAGATACGCAGTATTTT.

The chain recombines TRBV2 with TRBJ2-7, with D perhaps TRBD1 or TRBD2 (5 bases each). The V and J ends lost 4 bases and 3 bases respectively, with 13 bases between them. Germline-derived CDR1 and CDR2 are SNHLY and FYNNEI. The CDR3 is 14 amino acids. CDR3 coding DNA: TGTGCCAGCAGTGGGCAGGGACGTGGCTACGAGCAGTACTTC. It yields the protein CASSGQGRGYEQYF. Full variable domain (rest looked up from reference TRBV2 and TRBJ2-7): EPEVTQTPSHQVTQMGQEVILRCVPISNHLYFYWYRQILGQKVEFLVSFYNNEISEKSEIFDDQFSVERPDGSNFTLKIRSTKLEDSAMYFCASSGQGRGYEQYFGPGTRLTVT.

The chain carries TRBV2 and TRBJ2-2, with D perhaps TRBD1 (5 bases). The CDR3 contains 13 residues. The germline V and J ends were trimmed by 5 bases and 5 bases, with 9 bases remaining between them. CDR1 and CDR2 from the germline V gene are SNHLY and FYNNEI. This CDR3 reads CASSYQGTGELFF. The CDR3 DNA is TGTGCCAGCAGTTATCAGGGTACCGGGGAGCTGTTTTTT.

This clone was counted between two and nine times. In DNA, the CDR3 is TGTGCCAGCAGCCTAGCGGGGCGGGGAAAAAACATTCAGTACTTC. Translation gives CASSLAGRGKNIQYF. This chain uses TRBV3-1 (or the pseudogene TRBV3-2) with TRBJ2-4; TRBD2 aligns across 8 bases. V trimming: 4 bases; J trimming: 4 bases; junction bases outside the gene matches: 6. The CDR3 runs 15 residues. Germline-derived CDR1 and CDR2 are LGHDT and YNNKEL (reference sequence).

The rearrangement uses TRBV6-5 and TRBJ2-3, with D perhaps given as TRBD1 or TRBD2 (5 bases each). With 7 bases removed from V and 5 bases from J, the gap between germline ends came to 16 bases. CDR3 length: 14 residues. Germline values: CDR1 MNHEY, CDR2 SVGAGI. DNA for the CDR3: TGTGCCAGCACGGTGGGGGTCACTGGAGATACGCAGTATTTT. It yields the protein CASTVGVTGDTQYF.

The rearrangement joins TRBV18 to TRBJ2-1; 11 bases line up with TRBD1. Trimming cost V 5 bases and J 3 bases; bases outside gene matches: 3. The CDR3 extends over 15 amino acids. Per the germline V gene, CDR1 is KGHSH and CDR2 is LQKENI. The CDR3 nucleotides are TGTGCCAGCTCATTCGGGACAGGGGGCTACAATGAGCAGTTCTTC. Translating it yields CASSFGTGGYNEQFF.

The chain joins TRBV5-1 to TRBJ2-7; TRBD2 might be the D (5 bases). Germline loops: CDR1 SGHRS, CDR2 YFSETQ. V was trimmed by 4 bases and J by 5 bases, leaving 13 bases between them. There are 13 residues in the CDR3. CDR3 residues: CASSEVPGNEQYF. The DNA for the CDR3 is TGCGCCAGCAGCGAGGTCCCCGGGAACGAGCAGTACTTC.

CDR3 sequence: CASSWDRSNYGYTF. DNA for the CDR3: TGCGCCAGCAGCTGGGACAGATCCAACTATGGCTACACCTTC. V is TRBV5-1 and J is TRBJ1-2; 7 bases align to TRBD1. The CDR3 is 14 residues long. V trimming: 3 bases; J trimming: 2 bases; junction bases outside the gene matches: 4. Per the germline V gene, CDR1 is SGHRS and CDR2 is YFSETQ.

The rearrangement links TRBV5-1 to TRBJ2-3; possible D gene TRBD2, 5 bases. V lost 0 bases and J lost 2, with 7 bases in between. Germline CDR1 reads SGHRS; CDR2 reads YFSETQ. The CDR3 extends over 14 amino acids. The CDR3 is CASSLGGDTDTQYF. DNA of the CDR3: TGCGCCAGCAGCTTGGGGGGAGACACAGATACGCAGTATTTT.

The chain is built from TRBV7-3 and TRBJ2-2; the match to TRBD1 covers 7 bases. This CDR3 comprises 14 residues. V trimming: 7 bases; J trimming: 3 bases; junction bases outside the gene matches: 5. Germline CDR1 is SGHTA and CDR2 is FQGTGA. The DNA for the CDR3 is TGTGCCAGCACCAGAGACAGGGACACCGGGGAGCTGTTTTTT. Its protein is CASTRDRDTGELFF.

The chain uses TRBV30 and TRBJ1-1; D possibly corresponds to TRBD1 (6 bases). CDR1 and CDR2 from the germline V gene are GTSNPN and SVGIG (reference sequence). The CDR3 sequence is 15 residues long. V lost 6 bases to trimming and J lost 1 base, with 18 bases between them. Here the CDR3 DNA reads TGTGCCTGCCTAGGGGGGGCCGGAAAGAACACTGAAGCTTTCTTT. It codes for CACLGGAGKNTEAFF.